The entry that follows covers one T cell receptor (beta chain) sequence. The sample comes from a study of T cell responses to AZD1222 COVID-19 vaccine. The CDR3 is 13 residues long. Germline V gene sequence: CDR1 KGHSH, CDR2 LQKENI. With 3 bases removed from V and 4 bases from J, the gap between germline ends came to 7 bases. Only in-frame clones appear in the TCRdb table, and some are missing; sequencing was by immunoSEQ multiplex PCR. The profile shows 58,000 or so clones, over 80% of them singletons. The chain recombines TRBV18 with TRBJ2-1, with a possible D match to TRBD1 (6 bases). Sequencing used peripheral blood, obtained on day 0 of AZD1222 vaccination. This clonotype was obtained from an adult in good health. This CDR3 reads CASSPTGYNEQFF. CDR3 nucleotides: TGTGCCAGCTCACCGACAGGTTACAATGAGCAGTTCTTC. Supplemented by reference TRBV18 and TRBJ2-1, the full variable domain reads NAGVMQNPRHLVRRRGQEARLRCSPMKGHSHVYWYRQLPEEGLKFMVYLQKENIIDESGMPKERFSAEFPKEGPSILRIQQVVRGDSAAYFCASSPTGYNEQFFGPGTRLTVL.